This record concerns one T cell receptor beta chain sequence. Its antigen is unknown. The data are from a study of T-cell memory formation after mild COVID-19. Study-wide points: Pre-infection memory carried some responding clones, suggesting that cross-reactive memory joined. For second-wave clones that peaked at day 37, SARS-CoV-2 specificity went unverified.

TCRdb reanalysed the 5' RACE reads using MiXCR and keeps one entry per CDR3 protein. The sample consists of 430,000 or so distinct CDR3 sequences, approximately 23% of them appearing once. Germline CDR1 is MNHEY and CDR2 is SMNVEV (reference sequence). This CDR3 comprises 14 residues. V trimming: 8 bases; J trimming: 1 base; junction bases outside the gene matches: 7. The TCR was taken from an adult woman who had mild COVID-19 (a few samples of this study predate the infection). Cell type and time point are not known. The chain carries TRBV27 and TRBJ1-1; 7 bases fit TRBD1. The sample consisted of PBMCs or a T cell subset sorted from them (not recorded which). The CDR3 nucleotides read TGTGCCAGCGTCAGTGGACAGGCGAACACTGAAGCTTTCTTT. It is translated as CASVSGQANTEAFF.